Listed below are T cell receptor beta chains from one sample, sequenced in a study of blood T cells in healthy people across ages. TCRdb re-called the 5' RACE reads with MiXCR, one entry per CDR3 protein. In the table there are fewer than 800,000 distinct CDR3 sequences, around 21% of which are singletons. Sequencing input: blood. Source of these receptors: a man in his 70s in good health. Each CDR3 is given with its conserved first and last residue. Each record gives: J gene, D gene, clone size, V gene, CDR3 DNA, CDR3 protein. The D gene is left open where the match is weak. Size is omitted from some rows. Given values are once, few, many or a class for expanded clones.

J: TRBJ2-5; D: TRBD2; size: NA; V: TRBV7-2; DNA: TGTGCCAGCAGATCCGATAGCGGGAGGGCCTGGGAGACCCAGTACTTC; CDR3: CASRSDSGRAWETQYF
J: TRBJ2-1; D: TRBD2; size: few; V: TRBV12-3/TRBV12-4; DNA: TGTGCCAGCAACAGCGGGAAGGAAGGCGAGCAGTTCTTC; CDR3: CASNSGKEGEQFF
J: TRBJ1-5; D: NA; size: NA; V: TRBV7-2; DNA: TGTGCCAGCAGCTTACCAGGACGGCAGCCCCAGCATTTT; CDR3: CASSLPGRQPQHF
J: TRBJ2-5; D: TRBD2; size: many; V: TRBV5-1; DNA: TGCGCCAGCAGCCAGGGACTAGCGGGAGCTGCGACCCAGTACTTC; CDR3: CASSQGLAGAATQYF
J: TRBJ1-4; D: TRBD1; size: many; V: TRBV5-5; DNA: TGTGCCAGCAGCTTGGCTGGGACAGGATTGCAGGAAAAACTGTTTTTT; CDR3: CASSLAGTGLQEKLFF
J: TRBJ1-6; D: NA; size: few; V: TRBV6-6; DNA: TGTGCCAGCCGAAATCCCGGGACACAAAATTCACCCCTCCACTTT; CDR3: CASRNPGTQNSPLHF
J: TRBJ2-7; D: NA; size: NA; V: TRBV12-3/TRBV12-4; DNA: TGTGCCAGCAGTTTAGATCCTCCTAGTCCCCATCAGTACTTC; CDR3: CASSLDPPSPHQYF
J: TRBJ1-1; D: TRBD1; size: few; V: TRBV27; DNA: TGTGCCAGCAGTCAATACAGGGGCACTGAAGCTTTCTTT; CDR3: CASSQYRGTEAFF
J: TRBJ2-1; D: TRBD2; size: NA; V: TRBV18; DNA: TGTGCCAGCTCACCAACGTCTAGCGGGAACAATGAGCAGTTCTTC; CDR3: CASSPTSSGNNEQFF
J: TRBJ2-7; D: TRBD1; size: few; V: TRBV29-1; DNA: TGCAGCGTTCGACAGGGTGTGCACGAGCAGTACTTC; CDR3: CSVRQGVHEQYF
J: TRBJ1-1; D: NA; size: few; V: TRBV4-1; DNA: TGCGCCAGCAGCCAAGGGTCGGGGCTGAACACTGAAGCTTTCTTT; CDR3: CASSQGSGLNTEAFF
J: TRBJ2-2; D: TRBD2; size: few; V: TRBV28; DNA: TGTGCCAGCAGTTTAGCGGGAGTGAAGGCCGGGGAGCTGTTTTTT; CDR3: CASSLAGVKAGELFF
J: TRBJ2-5; D: TRBD1; size: many; V: TRBV2; DNA: TGTGCCAGCAGGGTGGACAGGGAAATACAAGAGACCCAGTACTTC; CDR3: CASRVDREIQETQYF
J: TRBJ2-7; D: NA; size: NA; V: TRBV29-1; DNA: TGCAGCGTCCTCGGGCCCCGATACGAGCAGTACTTC; CDR3: CSVLGPRYEQYF
J: TRBJ2-1; D: NA; size: NA; V: TRBV21-1; DNA: TGTGCCAGCAGCAAAGTGTGGTCTAGCGGCAATGAGCAGTTCTTC; CDR3: CASSKVWSSGNEQFF
J: TRBJ2-7; D: NA; size: many; V: TRBV5-1; DNA: TGCGCCAGCCGACAGGACACCTACGAGCAGTACTTC; CDR3: CASRQDTYEQYF
J: TRBJ2-2; D: TRBD2; size: NA; V: TRBV20-1; DNA: TGCAGTGCTACCCCGGCTAGCGGGAGAGACACCGGGGAGCTGTTTTTT; CDR3: CSATPASGRDTGELFF
J: TRBJ2-5; D: NA; size: NA; V: TRBV7-9; DNA: TGTGCCAGTAGAAGGGGGGCGGAGGAGTCCCAGTACTTC; CDR3: CASRRGAEESQYF
J: TRBJ2-5; D: TRBD2; size: once; V: TRBV20-1; DNA: TGCAGTGCTAGCCCGACTAGCGGGAGGGGAGTAGAGACCCAGTACTTC; CDR3: CSASPTSGRGVETQYF
J: TRBJ2-1; D: TRBD1; size: few; V: TRBV3-1; DNA: TGTGCCAGCAGCCAAGAGCTCGGACAGGGGATCCACAATGAGCAGTTCTTC; CDR3: CASSQELGQGIHNEQFF
J: TRBJ2-1; D: TRBD2; size: NA; V: TRBV2; DNA: TGTGCCAGCAGGTCGCGGGAGCTTGGGAACAATGAGCAATTCTTC; CDR3: CASRSRELGNNEQFF
J: TRBJ2-3; D: NA; size: NA; V: TRBV20-1; DNA: TGCAGTGCTAGTGGCGGTACTAGCACAGATACGCAGTATTTT; CDR3: CSASGGTSTDTQYF
J: TRBJ2-1; D: NA; size: NA; V: TRBV20-1; DNA: TGCAGTGCTACTGTCCAAAGGCCAATAGCATTGAGCTCCTACAATGAGCAGTTCTTC; CDR3: CSATVQRPIALSSYNEQFF
J: TRBJ2-4; D: NA; size: NA; V: TRBV21-1; DNA: TGTGCCAGCAGCAAAAGAGGCGACGTTCTAGCCAAAAACATTCAGTACTTC; CDR3: CASSKRGDVLAKNIQYF
J: TRBJ2-7; D: NA; size: NA; V: TRBV20-1; DNA: TGCAGTGCCCCCGACACGCGAAGCTACGAGCAGTACTTC; CDR3: CSAPDTRSYEQYF